The rows below give T cell receptor beta chains drawn from one sample of a study of T cell responses to AZD1222 COVID-19 vaccine. Sequencing used immunoSEQ multiplex PCR; TCRdb keeps in-frame clones, though not all of them. The sample has approximately 180,000 clones; around 90% are singletons. Sequenced material: peripheral blood, taken on day 0 of AZD1222 vaccination. Every receptor here comes from an adult in good health. CDR3s include the opening cysteine and the closing phenylalanine or tryptophan. D genes are given only for firm matches. Part of the rows lack a size; the others show once, few, many or a class for expanded clones.

J gene | clone size | V gene | D gene | CDR3 DNA | CDR3 protein
TRBJ1-3 | . | TRBV6-4 | . | TGTGCCAGCCCTGGGGGTTTGGGAAACACCATATATTTT | CASPGGLGNTIYF
TRBJ2-5 | few | TRBV29-1 | . | TGCAGCGTCCATACAGGGCAAGAGACCCAGTACTTC | CSVHTGQETQYF
TRBJ1-2 | . | TRBV28 | . | TGTGCCAGCAGTGAGCTGACAGGAAACTATGGCTACACCTTC | CASSELTGNYGYTF
TRBJ1-1 | . | TRBV30 | . | TGTGCCTGGATCTCCCCTACGACAGTGGCCACTGAAGCTTTCTTT | CAWISPTTVATEAFF
TRBJ2-1 | . | TRBV10-3 | . | TGTGCCATCAGTGAGTCGACGGGACCCCAGTTCTTC | CAISESTGPQFF
TRBJ2-1 | . | TRBV10-3 | TRBD1 | TGTGCCATCAGTGGCAGTCGGGACAGGGCCTACAATGAGCAGTTCTTC | CAISGSRDRAYNEQFF
TRBJ2-3 | . | TRBV18 | TRBD2 | TGTGCCAGCTCACCCCCCACGCTAGCGGGGGCCGGGGCAGATACGCAGTATTTT | CASSPPTLAGAGADTQYF
TRBJ2-3 | . | TRBV5-4 | . | TGTGCCAGCAGCTTGGGTGGGCCCAGCACAGATACGCAGTATTTT | CASSLGGPSTDTQYF
TRBJ1-1 | once | TRBV7-3 | . | TGTGCCAGCAGCTTATCGGGCCGTAACACTGAAGCTTTTTTT | CASSLSGRNTEAFF
TRBJ1-6 | . | TRBV13 | TRBD1 | TGTGCCAGCAGCTTATACAGGGGGCGACGGTCCCTCCACTTT | CASSLYRGRRSLHF
TRBJ1-5 | . | TRBV7-9 | . | TGTGCCAGCAGCTTATGGGGGGCGCAGGGCAATCAGCCCCAGCATTTT | CASSLWGAQGNQPQHF
TRBJ2-5 | . | TRBV7-7 | . | TGTGCCAGCAGCTTAGAAGTCGGGGTGCCCTTAGAGACCCAGTACTTC | CASSLEVGVPLETQYF
TRBJ2-5 | . | TRBV27 | . | TGTGCCAGCAGCGGAAGTGGGGAGACCCAGTACTTC | CASSGSGETQYF
TRBJ1-2 | . | TRBV3-1/TRBV3-2 | . | TGTGCCAGCAGCCAAGTCCCGGGCCAGAGGAGAGGGATCAACTATGGCTACACCTTC | CASSQVPGQRRGINYGYTF
TRBJ1-2 | . | TRBV30 | . | TGTGCCTCGAGCTTTGTTCGACGGCACTATGGCTACACCTTC | CASSFVRRHYGYTF
TRBJ2-7 | . | TRBV7-8 | . | TGTGCCAGCAGCAGAACAAGAGGGGGGAGATACGAGCAGTACTTC | CASSRTRGGRYEQYF
TRBJ1-2 | . | TRBV2 | . | TGTGCCAGCAGCGTCGGGCAGGGCAGAGGCTACACCTTC | CASSVGQGRGYTF
TRBJ1-6 | . | TRBV7-8 | . | TGTGCCAGCAGCCCCAGGAGGGCAGGGCTTTATAATTCACCCCTCCACTTT | CASSPRRAGLYNSPLHF
TRBJ2-2 | . | TRBV7-2 | . | TGTGCCAGCAGCTTCGTGGGAACGAACACCGGGGAGCTGTTTTTT | CASSFVGTNTGELFF
TRBJ1-1 | few | TRBV29-1 | . | TGCAGCGTTGGGGCGGGGCGTAACACTGAAGCTTTCTTT | CSVGAGRNTEAFF
TRBJ2-3 | . | TRBV6-5 | TRBD2 | TGTGCCAGCAGTAGGAGCGGGGATTTAGATACGCAGTATTTT | CASSRSGDLDTQYF
TRBJ2-5 | . | TRBV20-1 | TRBD1 | TGCAGTGGGACAGGTGAAGAGACCCAGTACTTC | CSGTGEETQYF
TRBJ1-2 | . | TRBV6-5 | . | TGTGCCAGCAGTTACTCGGGAGGGCGTAACTATGGCTACACCTTC | CASSYSGGRNYGYTF
TRBJ1-1 | . | TRBV7-9 | . | TGTGCCAGCAGCTCGTACAGGGTGAACACTGAAGCTTTCTTT | CASSSYRVNTEAFF
TRBJ2-7 | . | TRBV5-6 | TRBD1 | TGTGCCAGCAGCCCCATAGTCCTAGACCGGACAGGGGGCTGGGAGCAGTACTTC | CASSPIVLDRTGGWEQYF
TRBJ1-2 | once | TRBV7-2 | . | TGTGCCAGCAGCTTTGGGACGGAATATGGCTACACCTTC | CASSFGTEYGYTF
TRBJ1-1 | . | TRBV19 | TRBD1 | TGTGCCAGTAAACTGGGGACAGGGGGCCCCACTGAAGCTTTCTTT | CASKLGTGGPTEAFF
TRBJ1-5 | . | TRBV19 | . | TGTGCCAGTAGTATCAGACAGTCAGGAGGATATAGCAATCAGCCCCAGCATTTT | CASSIRQSGGYSNQPQHF
TRBJ1-2 | . | TRBV7-2 | . | TGTGCCAGCAGCCCCGAGCCAGAAATCAACTATGGCTACACCTTC | CASSPEPEINYGYTF
TRBJ2-7 | . | TRBV7-9 | . | TGTGCCAGCAGCCCCTTAGGGAACTACGAGCAGTACTTC | CASSPLGNYEQYF
TRBJ2-5 | . | TRBV4-1 | . | TGCGCCAGCAGCCAAGCTCAAGGCCAAGAGACCCAGTACTTC | CASSQAQGQETQYF
TRBJ2-3 | . | TRBV19 | TRBD2 | TGTGCCAGTAGTATAGAAGCGGGGGTCGGAGATACGCAGTATTTT | CASSIEAGVGDTQYF
TRBJ1-2 | . | TRBV7-3 | . | TGTGCCAGCAGCTTAGGCGGGGGGCAATATGGCTACACCTTC | CASSLGGGQYGYTF
TRBJ1-1 | . | TRBV5-1 | . | TGCGCCAGCAGCCCCAGGGTTAAAAACACTGAAGCTTTCTTT | CASSPRVKNTEAFF
TRBJ2-4 | . | TRBV3-1/TRBV3-2 | TRBD2 | TGTGCCAGCAGCCAAGACGGGACTAGCGGTAAAAACATTCAGTACTTC | CASSQDGTSGKNIQYF
TRBJ1-2 | . | TRBV5-8 | TRBD1 | TGTGCCAGCAGTTCTGGACAGGGGACCTATGGCTACACCTTC | CASSSGQGTYGYTF
TRBJ2-2 | . | TRBV2 | . | TGTGCCAGCAGTGGACTCAACACCGGGGAGCTGTTTTTT | CASSGLNTGELFF
TRBJ2-3 | . | TRBV15 | . | TGTGCCACCAGCAGAGATACAGATACGCAGTATTTT | CATSRDTDTQYF
TRBJ1-5 | . | TRBV7-6 | . | TGTGCCAGCAGCTTAGTAGGTCAGCCCCAGCATTTT | CASSLVGQPQHF
TRBJ1-3 | . | TRBV6-5 | TRBD1 | TGTGCCAGCCGGGACAGGGGTGGAAACACCATATATTTT | CASRDRGGNTIYF
TRBJ1-1 | . | TRBV7-2 | TRBD1 | TGTGCCAGCAGCCCTACTTCCGGGACAGTGAACACTGAAGCTTTCTTT | CASSPTSGTVNTEAFF
TRBJ2-3 | . | TRBV18 | TRBD2 | TGTGCCAGCTCACCCTCAAGTACTAGCGGGAGCACAGATACGCAGTATTTT | CASSPSSTSGSTDTQYF
TRBJ1-1 | . | TRBV19 | TRBD1 | TGTGCCAGTAGTATAGATTGGGGACAGGGGGGGACTGAAGCTTTCTTT | CASSIDWGQGGTEAFF
TRBJ1-1 | . | TRBV6-1 | TRBD1 | TGTGCCAGCAGTGAAGCCAGGGGGGACACTGAAGCTTTCTTT | CASSEARGDTEAFF
TRBJ1-4 | . | TRBV25-1 | . | TGTGCCAGCAGGTGGGGGGGAAACGGGGAAAAACTGTTTTTT | CASRWGGNGEKLFF
TRBJ2-3 | once | TRBV9 | . | TGTGCCAGCAGCGGCCGCCAGCGGGATACGCAGTATTTT | CASSGRQRDTQYF
TRBJ1-2 | . | TRBV11-2 | . | TGTGCCAGCAGCTCGTTCACCCGGAGGAGGGCGGGAGCTGGCTACACCTTC | CASSSFTRRRAGAGYTF
TRBJ1-3 | once | TRBV6-2/TRBV6-3 | . | TGTGCCAGCAGTTACTCCCGAGGGAACACCATATATTTT | CASSYSRGNTIYF
TRBJ1-1 | . | TRBV9 | TRBD1 | TGTGCCAGCCCCGAGAGGGGGACAGGGGGGAACACTGAAGCTTTCTTT | CASPERGTGGNTEAFF
TRBJ1-1 | . | TRBV28 | . | TGTGCCAGCAAAGTGAACACTGAAGCTTTCTTT | CASKVNTEAFF
TRBJ1-6 | . | TRBV7-6 | . | TGTGCCAGCAGCCTCGGGCTGGGTTCTAATTCACCCCTCCACTTT | CASSLGLGSNSPLHF
TRBJ1-3 | . | TRBV27 | TRBD1 | TGTGCCAGCAGCCGGGGACAGGGGTACGACACCATATATTTT | CASSRGQGYDTIYF
TRBJ1-2 | once | TRBV19 | TRBD1 | TGTGCCAGTATAGGACAGGATGGCTACACCTTC | CASIGQDGYTF
TRBJ1-5 | . | TRBV6-1 | . | TGTGCCAGCAGTGAAGGCGGAAATCAGCCCCAGCATTTT | CASSEGGNQPQHF
TRBJ1-6 | once | TRBV19 | . | TGTGCCAGTAGTACCGGTCAGGGGAATTCACCCCTCCACTTT | CASSTGQGNSPLHF
TRBJ1-4 | . | TRBV5-1 | . | TGCGCCAGCAGCTTCCTCTATCGGCCTCATGATAATGAAAAACTGTTTTTT | CASSFLYRPHDNEKLFF
TRBJ1-2 | once | TRBV12-3/TRBV12-4 | . | TGTGCCAGCAGCAACAGGGACGTCGGGGGCTACACCTTC | CASSNRDVGGYTF